At least ten counts were recorded for the clone carrying this TCR beta chain. What it binds is not known. Total RNA was isolated from whole blood that had not been fractionated. The CDR3 runs 12 residues. Germline-derived CDR1 and CDR2 are DFQATT and SNEGSKA (reference sequence). V lost 7 bases and J 3 bases, leaving 11 bases between the germline ends. The data stem from a study of human T cells and chemical hapten exposure. Study in general: Mainly, slight library volume differences in the pool made TCR yields vary. General study findings and limits: The number of TCRs over 1 in 1000 frequency stayed unchanged after DPC.

Library construction involved attaching unique molecular identifiers to individual cDNA molecules, which allowed quantitative, reproducible TCR counting. As originally analysed: More than 95,000 TCRs per sample was the median, with a range of roughly 23,224 to 750,000. A single record per CDR3 protein comes from TCRdb applying MiXCR to the reads. TCRdb's processing, not the study's, gives the V and J calls here. This sample has around 120,000 distinct CDR3 sequences; approximately 9% occur once, and the top ten carry 1.2% to 1.5%. V and J are TRBV20-1 and TRBJ2-3, with D possibly TRBD1 on 5 matching bases. The sequence was collected from a human donor in good health. Some clones in this sample may be carry-over from other donors' samples. The sequenced sample was whole blood. The CDR3 DNA reads as TGCAGTGGAAGGGGTAGGACAGATACGCAGTATTTT. The encoded protein is CSGRGRTDTQYF.